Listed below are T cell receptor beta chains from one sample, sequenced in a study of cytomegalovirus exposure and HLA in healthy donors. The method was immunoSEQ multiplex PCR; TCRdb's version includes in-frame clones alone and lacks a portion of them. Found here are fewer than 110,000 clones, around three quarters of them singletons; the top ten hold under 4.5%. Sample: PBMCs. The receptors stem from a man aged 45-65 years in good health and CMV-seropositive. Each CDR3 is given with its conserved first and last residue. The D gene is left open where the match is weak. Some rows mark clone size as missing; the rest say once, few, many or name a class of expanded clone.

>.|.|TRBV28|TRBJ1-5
TGTGCCAGCAATCAACAGGGCGAGCCCCAGCATTTT
CASNQQGEPQHF
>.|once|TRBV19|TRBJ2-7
TGTGCCAGTAGTCTCTCTGGCGGCCTTTCCTACGAGCAGTACTTC
CASSLSGGLSYEQYF
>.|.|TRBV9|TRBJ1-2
TGTGCCAGCAGCGTAGTACCAGAAACTAACTATGGCTACACCTTC
CASSVVPETNYGYTF
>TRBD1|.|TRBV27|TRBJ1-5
TGTGCCAGCAGTTTTCAGGGGGCGGGTCAGCCCCAGCATTTT
CASSFQGAGQPQHF
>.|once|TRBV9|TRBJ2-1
TGTGCCAGCAGCCAATCTACAGGCAATGAGCAGTTCTTC
CASSQSTGNEQFF
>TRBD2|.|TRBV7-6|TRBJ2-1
TGTGCCAGCAGTATTAGCGGGAGGGCCTACTACAATGAGCAGTTCTTC
CASSISGRAYYNEQFF
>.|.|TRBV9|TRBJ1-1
TGTGCCAGCAGCCCTTCTGCAGGGCAAGAAGCTTTCTTT
CASSPSAGQEAFF
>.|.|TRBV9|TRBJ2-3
TGTGCCAGCAGCTATGGAGGGACTAGCACAGATACGCAGTATTTT
CASSYGGTSTDTQYF
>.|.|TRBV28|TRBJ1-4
TGTGCCAGCAGTTTCGGGGCGGGAGGGGGTCATCTCGAAAAACTGTTTTTT
CASSFGAGGGHLEKLFF
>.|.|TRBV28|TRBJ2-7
TGTGCCAGCAGTTTAAGCGGTCTAGTCGTTAACGAGCAGTACTTC
CASSLSGLVVNEQYF
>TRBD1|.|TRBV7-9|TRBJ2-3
TGTGCCAGCACGTCACAGGGGGCCACAGATACGCAGTATTTT
CASTSQGATDTQYF
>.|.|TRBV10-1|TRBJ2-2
TGCGCCAGCAGTGAATTTGCGGGAACGAACACCGGGGAGCTGTTTTTT
CASSEFAGTNTGELFF
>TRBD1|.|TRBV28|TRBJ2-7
TGTGCCAGCAGGGGACCGACAGGGATCCTCTCCTACGAGCAGTACTTC
CASRGPTGILSYEQYF